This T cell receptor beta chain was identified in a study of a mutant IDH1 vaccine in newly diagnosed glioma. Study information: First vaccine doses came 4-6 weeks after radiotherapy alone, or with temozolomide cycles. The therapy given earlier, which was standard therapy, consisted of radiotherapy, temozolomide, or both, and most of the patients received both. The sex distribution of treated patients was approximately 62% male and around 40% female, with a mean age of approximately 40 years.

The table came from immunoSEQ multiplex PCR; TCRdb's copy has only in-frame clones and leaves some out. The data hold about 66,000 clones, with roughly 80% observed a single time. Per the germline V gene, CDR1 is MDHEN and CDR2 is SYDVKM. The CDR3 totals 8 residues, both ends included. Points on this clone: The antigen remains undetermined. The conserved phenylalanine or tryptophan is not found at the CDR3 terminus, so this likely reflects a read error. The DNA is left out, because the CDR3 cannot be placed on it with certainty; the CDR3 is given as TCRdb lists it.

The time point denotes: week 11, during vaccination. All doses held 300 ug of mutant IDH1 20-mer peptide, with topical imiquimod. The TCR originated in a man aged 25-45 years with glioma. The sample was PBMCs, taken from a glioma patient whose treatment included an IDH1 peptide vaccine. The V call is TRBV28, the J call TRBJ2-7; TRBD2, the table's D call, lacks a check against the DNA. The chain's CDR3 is CALGAGYY.